A selection of T cell receptor beta chains follows, all from one sample in a study of CD8+CD57+ T cells in acquired aplastic anemia. TCRdb analysed the reads with MiXCR anew, one entry per CDR3 protein. In the table there are 400,000 to 600,000 distinct CDR3 sequences, around 30% of which are singletons. Sequencing input: sorted CD4+, CD8+, or CD8+CD57+ T cells (not recorded which) from PBMCs. These receptors all stem from a human donor with aplastic anemia. Both conserved end residues are part of each CDR3. Each record gives: J gene, clone size, V gene, D gene, CDR3 DNA, CDR3 protein. The D gene is left open where the match is weak. Expanded clones get a size class; other rows say once, few or many, or leave the size out.

j_gene: TRBJ2-5; abundance: .; v_gene: TRBV7-2; d_gene: TRBD2; CDR3nt: TGTGCCAGCAGCTTCCGGGGGGGTTCTTACAGGGAGACCCAGTACTTC; CDR3aa: CASSFRGGSYRETQYF
j_gene: TRBJ1-6; abundance: many; v_gene: TRBV10-2; d_gene: TRBD1; CDR3nt: TGCGCCAGTACCACAGGGGGACATTCACCCCTCCACTTT; CDR3aa: CASTTGGHSPLHF
j_gene: TRBJ2-3; abundance: many; v_gene: TRBV2; d_gene: .; CDR3nt: TGTGCCAGCAGGGACCAGACAGATACGCAGTATTTT; CDR3aa: CASRDQTDTQYF
j_gene: TRBJ1-5; abundance: .; v_gene: TRBV6-1; d_gene: TRBD1; CDR3nt: TGTGCCACTCGACAGGGGAAAGAGCCCCAGCATTTT; CDR3aa: CATRQGKEPQHF
j_gene: TRBJ1-2; abundance: few; v_gene: TRBV6-1; d_gene: TRBD1; CDR3nt: TGTGCCAGCAGTGAATCGGGACAGCCCTATGGCTACACCTTC; CDR3aa: CASSESGQPYGYTF
j_gene: TRBJ1-5; abundance: .; v_gene: TRBV20-1; d_gene: .; CDR3nt: TGCAGTGTTAGAGTGGGAAATCAGCCCCAGCATTTT; CDR3aa: CSVRVGNQPQHF
j_gene: TRBJ1-5; abundance: .; v_gene: TRBV19; d_gene: .; CDR3nt: TGTGCCAGTAGTAAGGGGGGGGGTCAGCCCCAGCATTTT; CDR3aa: CASSKGGGQPQHF
j_gene: TRBJ1-5; abundance: .; v_gene: TRBV10-3; d_gene: .; CDR3nt: TGTGCCAGCAGTTACTCGTCCGGATTCACTCAGCCCCAGCATTTT; CDR3aa: CASSYSSGFTQPQHF
j_gene: TRBJ2-7; abundance: .; v_gene: TRBV27; d_gene: TRBD1; CDR3nt: TGTGCCAGCGGGACAGTGGTATACGAGCAGTACTTC; CDR3aa: CASGTVVYEQYF
j_gene: TRBJ1-6; abundance: many; v_gene: TRBV12-3/TRBV12-4; d_gene: TRBD1; CDR3nt: TGTGCCAGCACTAGATCAGGGGGCAATAATTCACCCCTCCACTTT; CDR3aa: CASTRSGGNNSPLHF